Following are 14 T cell receptor beta chains from one sample sequenced in a study of spatial heterogeneity in lung cancer. Time point described: sample taken at primary tumor resection. Unsorted samples of tumor, nontumor lung or frozen PBMC had their whole RNA sequenced. TCRdb called the 5' RACE reads again in MiXCR, with one record for every CDR3 protein. The sample has some 7,800 distinct CDR3 sequences; roughly 8.6% are singletons. Sequenced here: PBMCs, sampled at surgery. The receptor set was obtained from a male donor with early-stage non-small cell lung cancer.

This clonotype was seen many times. For a library built for alpha chains, this beta chain is a stray read; little rests on its size. This chain joins TRBV7-9 and TRBJ1-6; D is possibly TRBD1 (5 bases). Looked up from germline, CDR1 is SEHNR and CDR2 is FQNEAQ (reference sequence). Trimming cost V 6 bases and J 9 bases, with 21 bases left between them. The CDR3 contains 16 residues. CDR3 bases: TGTGCCAGCAGAAGCAGCGGGGCAGGAGAAGGTTCACCCCTCCACTTT. Encoded protein: CASRSSGAGEGSPLHF.

This clonotype was counted at least ten times. Found in a library prepared for alpha chains, this beta chain is an off-target read, and its abundance has little meaning. This sequence joins TRBV6-2 or TRBV6-3 and TRBJ1-6; TRBD1 agrees at 10 bases. The germline V gene has CDR1 MNHEY and CDR2 SVGEGT. The trim removed 2 bases at V and 7 bases at J, leaving 14 bases unmatched. The CDR3 totals 19 residues. The CDR3: CASSYEPETGGLWNSPLHF. In DNA form, the CDR3 reads TGTGCCAGCAGTTACGAGCCCGAGACAGGGGGCTTGTGGAATTCACCCCTCCACTTT.

This clonotype was found many times. Since it is a stray read in a library aimed at alpha chains, this beta chain has a size that is not meaningful. V and J are TRBV5-1 and TRBJ2-6; D uncertain. V was cut by 0 bases and J by 2 bases, with 6 bases left in between. CDR3 length equals 15 residues. Germline values: CDR1 SGHRS, CDR2 YFSETQ. The CDR3 here is CASSLVETGANVLTF. The CDR3 nucleotides are TGCGCCAGCAGCTTGGTGGAGACTGGGGCCAACGTCCTGACTTTC.

In this sample, this clonotype turned up many times. A library made for alpha chains picked up this beta chain off target, so its size means little. This chain joins TRBV3-1 and TRBJ1-1; D call uncertain. There are 12 residues in the CDR3. Trimming removed 2 bases at V and 6 bases at J, with 7 bases between. Germline-derived CDR1 and CDR2 are LGHDT and YNNKEL (reference sequence). CDR3 loop: CASSQRLAEAFF. CDR3 coding DNA: TGTGCCAGCAGCCAAAGGTTGGCTGAAGCTTTCTTT.

In this sample, this clonotype turned up many times. This beta chain appears as a stray read in a library generated for alpha chains; its size is not informative. The V call is TRBV27, the J call TRBJ2-7; 8 bases align to TRBD2. The germline V gene has CDR1 MNHEY and CDR2 SMNVEV (reference sequence). The J segment lost 12 bases and the V segment lost 2 bases, leaving 12 bases of the junction unmatched. The CDR3 extends over 14 amino acids. In DNA, the CDR3 is TGTGCCAGCAGTTTAGATGGTCTAGCGGGTGATAGGTACTTC. Its protein is CASSLDGLAGDRYF.

This clonotype was seen repeatedly, ten times or more. This beta chain is an unintended read in a library built for alpha chains; its size means little. V gene TRBV7-9 combines with J gene TRBJ2-1; 13 positions agree with TRBD2. The V and J ends lost 7 bases and 9 bases, in that order; junction bases with no gene match: 6. CDR3 length: 14 residues. Per the germline V gene, CDR1 is SEHNR and CDR2 is FQNEAQ (reference sequence). This CDR3 is CASTTGTSGTEQFF. The CDR3 nucleotides are TGTGCCAGCACCACCGGGACTAGCGGGACTGAGCAGTTCTTC.

This clonotype was counted many times. The size of this beta chain means little, since it is a stray read in a library made for alpha chains. The chain recombines TRBV20-1 with TRBJ2-3, with TRBD2 matching 7 bases. The CDR3 consists of 13 residues. Germline V lookup: CDR1 DFQATT, CDR2 SNEGSKA (reference sequence). J was trimmed by 0 bases and V by 4 bases; bases with no gene match: 1. The CDR3 DNA sequence: TGCAGTGCTACAGCGGGAAGCACAGATACGCAGTATTTT. Protein: CSATAGSTDTQYF.

This clonotype has a count of ten or more. Since the library was made to target alpha chains, this beta chain is a stray read and its abundance is not meaningful. The chain is built from TRBV20-1 and TRBJ2-7; 9 positions agree with TRBD2. Trimming removed 1 base from V and 6 bases from J; junction bases left unmatched: 10. The germline CDR1 and CDR2 sequences are DFQATT and SNEGSKA (reference sequence). The CDR3 runs 15 residues. The chain's CDR3 is CSARARGRAVGEQYF. The DNA for the CDR3 is TGCAGTGCTAGAGCGCGCGGGAGGGCCGTTGGCGAGCAGTACTTC.

This clonotype was counted at least ten times. This beta chain is an unintended read in a library built for alpha chains; its size means little. The rearrangement uses TRBV5-4 and TRBJ2-5; 9 bases match TRBD2. The V gene's germline CDR1 is SGHNT and CDR2 YYREEE (reference sequence). The CDR3 runs to 15 residues. V was pared by 0 bases and J by 2 bases, with 2 bases of the junction left unmatched. The CDR3 DNA sequence: TGTGCCAGCAGCTTGGTCCTAGCGGGACAAGAGACCCAGTACTTC. Protein: CASSLVLAGQETQYF.

Details on this clonotype: A library made for alpha chains picked up this beta chain off target, so its size means little. This sequence joins TRBV20-1 and TRBJ2-3; weak D call: TRBD2 (6 bases). The V and J ends lost 5 bases and 1 base respectively, with 16 bases between them. Germline loops: CDR1 DFQATT, CDR2 SNEGSKA (reference sequence). This CDR3 is built from 15 residues. CDR3: CSAGHRERGTDTQYF. In nucleotides, the CDR3 is TGCAGTGCTGGGCATCGGGAGAGGGGCACAGATACGCAGTATTTT.

This clonotype was picked up a small number of times. A library prepared for alpha chains yielded this beta chain as an off-target read; its size is of little meaning. The chain is built from TRBV7-9 and TRBJ2-6; D remains ambiguous. The CDR3 loop spans 15 amino acids. V was clipped by 1 base and J by 0 bases, with 4 bases between them. CDR1 is SEHNR, CDR2 FQNEAQ, per germline (reference sequence). The CDR3 nucleotides read TGTGCCAGCAGCTTAGGCCACTCTGGGGCCAACGTCCTGACTTTC. Translation: CASSLGHSGANVLTF.

Ten or more counts support this clonotype. With the library built for alpha chains, this beta chain is off target and its frequency is not meaningful. This chain connects TRBV5-1 to TRBJ2-5; 7 bases map to TRBD2. Per the germline V gene, CDR1 is SGHRS and CDR2 is YFSETQ. This CDR3 is 15 amino acids long. Losses at the gene ends were 3 bases for V and 0 bases for J; bases not matched to a gene: 5. The CDR3 spells CASSSSSGDQETQYF. CDR3 bases: TGCGCCAGCAGCTCGAGCAGCGGGGACCAAGAGACCCAGTACTTC.

In its sample, this clonotype was seen many times. Because the library targeted alpha chains, this beta chain is an off-target read whose size means little. The chain uses TRBV12-3 or TRBV12-4 and TRBJ2-7; no reliable D call. Trimming stripped 6 bases from V and 3 bases from J, with 15 bases between. This CDR3 spans 14 amino acids. Here the CDR3 DNA reads TGTGCCAGCAGCCCAGAACTGGCGCTCTACGAGCAGTACTTC. It is translated as CASSPELALYEQYF.

The sample holds many counts of this clonotype. Little can be read into the size of this beta chain, an off-target read in a library designed for alpha chains. The gene calls are TRBV20-1 and TRBJ2-3; 7 nucleotides agree with TRBD2. Trimming at V came to 6 bases and at J to 2 bases, leaving 8 bases not matched to a gene. In germline, CDR1 is DFQATT, CDR2 SNEGSKA (reference sequence). The CDR3 extends over 14 amino acids. CDR3: CSARRAGNTDTQYF. The CDR3 DNA is TGCAGTGCCCGCCGAGCGGGAAACACAGATACGCAGTATTTT.